A selection of T cell receptor beta chains follows, all from one sample in a study of post-analysis software for immune sequencing data. MiXCR, applied by TCRdb to the PCR reads, yields one record per CDR3 protein. The data show 750,000 to 950,000 distinct CDR3 sequences, about 57% seen once. Source material: blood. Receptors originate from a girl aged 5-17 years with multiple sclerosis. Both conserved end residues are part of each CDR3. A D gene is named only where the DNA matches it firmly. Where a row states a size, it is once, few, many or the class of an expanded clone; other rows omit it.

d_gene | abundance | j_gene | v_gene | CDR3nt | CDR3aa
NA | once | TRBJ1-5 | TRBV7-6 | TGTGCCAGCAGCTTAGCCGCGGGGGGGGATCAGCCCCAGCATTTT | CASSLAAGGDQPQHF
NA | NA | TRBJ1-5 | TRBV2 | TGTGCCAGCAGTCATGTCGTCAGGGCGGATGGCAATCAGCCCCAGCATTTT | CASSHVVRADGNQPQHF
TRBD2 | few | TRBJ2-1 | TRBV7-9 | TGTGCCAGCAGCTCGGGACTAGATGATGAGCAGTTCTTC | CASSSGLDDEQFF
NA | few | TRBJ2-7 | TRBV20-1 | TGCAGTGCTAGCACTACGACCTACGAGCAGTACTTC | CSASTTTYEQYF
NA | few | TRBJ2-1 | TRBV20-1 | TGCAGTGCTAGAGACCCAGCGCGACCTCCCGAGCAGTTCTTC | CSARDPARPPEQFF
TRBD1 | few | TRBJ1-5 | TRBV12-3/TRBV12-4 | TGTGCCAGCAGCCCCGGACAGGCCTGGGGTGGGAGCAATCAGCCCCAGCATTTT | CASSPGQAWGGSNQPQHF
NA | NA | TRBJ2-3 | TRBV7-2 | TGTGCCAGCAGCTTAGGCAGCGTTGGCACAGATACGCAGTATTTT | CASSLGSVGTDTQYF
NA | few | TRBJ2-1 | TRBV20-1 | TGCAGTGCTACGGGGGCGCAGTTCAATGAGCAGTTCTTC | CSATGAQFNEQFF
NA | NA | TRBJ2-1 | TRBV29-1 | TGCAGCGTTGAAGGCAGGGGGGCCTCCTACAATGAGCAGTTCTTC | CSVEGRGASYNEQFF
NA | NA | TRBJ1-1 | TRBV5-1 | TGCGCCAGCAGCTTGTTGTCAGGTGCGAACACTGAAGCTTTCTTT | CASSLLSGANTEAFF
NA | few | TRBJ2-7 | TRBV29-1 | TGCAGCGTTGCGATGGGTGTAGGCTACGAGCAGTACTTC | CSVAMGVGYEQYF
NA | few | TRBJ2-4 | TRBV20-1 | TGCAGTGCTAGGGGGCAGCTACTAGCCAAAAACATTCAGTACTTC | CSARGQLLAKNIQYF
TRBD2 | NA | TRBJ2-5 | TRBV12-3/TRBV12-4 | TGTGCCAGCAGTGGATTCCCGGCGGGAGGAACACTACCTGAGCAGTACTTC | CASSGFPAGGTLPEQYF
NA | NA | TRBJ1-6 | TRBV6-5 | TGTGCCAGTTCGTACACCGGGGGTAATTCACCCCTCCACTTT | CASSYTGGNSPLHF
NA | once | TRBJ1-1 | TRBV12-3/TRBV12-4 | TGTGCCAGCAGTTTATACGGGACGTCCTTGAACACTGAAGCTTTCTTT | CASSLYGTSLNTEAFF
NA | NA | TRBJ2-7 | TRBV3-1 | TGTGCCAGCAGCCAAGATACGGTAAGGTCCTACGAGCAGTACTTC | CASSQDTVRSYEQYF
NA | NA | TRBJ2-5 | TRBV20-1 | TGCAGCTTAGTCCGGAGGGGAGGAGAGACCCAGTACTTC | CSLVRRGGETQYF
NA | NA | TRBJ2-6 | TRBV5-1 | TGCGCCAGCAGCAGAGGCGCGGGGGCGGGTTACGTCCTGACTTTC | CASSRGAGAGYVLTF
NA | NA | TRBJ2-5 | TRBV7-3 | TGTGCCAGCAGCTTGCAGCGAGGGGAGACCCAGTACTTC | CASSLQRGETQYF
NA | NA | TRBJ2-1 | TRBV12-3/TRBV12-4 | TGTGCCAGCAGTTTAGTCGGAGCGTCCTACAATGAGCAGTTCTTC | CASSLVGASYNEQFF
TRBD2 | few | TRBJ2-7 | TRBV4-2 | TGTGCCAGCAGTTCCGGGACTAGCGGGAGCTCCTACGAGCAGTACTTC | CASSSGTSGSSYEQYF
TRBD1 | few | TRBJ2-3 | TRBV19 | TGTGCCAGTAAAGACAGGGGCCGAAGCACAGATACGCAGTATTTT | CASKDRGRSTDTQYF
TRBD2 | few | TRBJ2-5 | TRBV6-4 | TGTGCCAGCAGTGTCGATTCTAGCGGGGCTTGGACCCAGTACTTC | CASSVDSSGAWTQYF
NA | NA | TRBJ2-5 | TRBV29-1 | TGCAGCGTTGGCGGGCTACAAGAGACCCAGTACTTC | CSVGGLQETQYF
TRBD2 | NA | TRBJ2-7 | TRBV27 | TGTGCCAGCAGTTTATATACGGGGGGGTCCTACGAGCAGTACTTC | CASSLYTGGSYEQYF
NA | few | TRBJ2-1 | TRBV12-3/TRBV12-4 | TGTGCCAGCAGTACACAGTTTGGGATACTCAATGAGCAGTTCTTC | CASSTQFGILNEQFF
TRBD2 | NA | TRBJ2-5 | TRBV12-3/TRBV12-4 | TGTGCCAGCAGTTTCACTAGCGGGGGGGCGGAGACCCAGTACTTC | CASSFTSGGAETQYF
TRBD1 | NA | TRBJ2-7 | TRBV5-1 | TGCGCCAGCAGCTCACCCGACAGGGGAGTATACGAGCAGTACTTC | CASSSPDRGVYEQYF
NA | few | TRBJ2-5 | TRBV2 | TGTGCCAGCAGTGGGACCCGGGAGACCCAGTACTTC | CASSGTRETQYF
NA | few | TRBJ1-2 | TRBV12-3/TRBV12-4 | TGTGCCAGCAGTTTGTCCGGGGTGGGCTATGGCTACACCTTC | CASSLSGVGYGYTF
TRBD2 | few | TRBJ2-7 | TRBV14 | TGTGCCAGCAGCCAAGATAATGGCCTAGCGGGAGCGATGGGCGGCTCCTACGAGCAGTACTTC | CASSQDNGLAGAMGGSYEQYF
NA | NA | TRBJ2-3 | TRBV7-3 | TGTGCCAGCAGCTTATGGGATTCAGATACGCAGTATTTT | CASSLWDSDTQYF
TRBD2 | NA | TRBJ2-7 | TRBV12-3/TRBV12-4 | TGTGCCAGCAGTTCCGGGGGACTAGGGTCCTACGAGCAGTACTTC | CASSSGGLGSYEQYF
NA | NA | TRBJ1-4 | TRBV3-1 | TGTGCCAGCAGCCTTGACGGGTTGGGTAATGAAAAACTGTTTTTT | CASSLDGLGNEKLFF
TRBD1 | few | TRBJ2-7 | TRBV5-1 | TGCGCCAGCAGCACCTGGACAGGGTCCTACGAGCAGTACTTC | CASSTWTGSYEQYF
TRBD2 | NA | TRBJ2-5 | TRBV7-6 | TGTGCCAGCAGCTTGAGTACCCCGGGAGGAGAGACCCAGTACTTC | CASSLSTPGGETQYF
NA | NA | TRBJ1-2 | TRBV20-1 | TGCAGTGCTAGAGGATTAAGCATCAACTATGGCTACACCTTC | CSARGLSINYGYTF
NA | NA | TRBJ2-7 | TRBV20-1 | TGCAGTGCTAGAGATGTCGCAGGACTCTCCTACGAGCAGTACTTC | CSARDVAGLSYEQYF
NA | once | TRBJ1-6 | TRBV5-6 | TGTGCCAGCAGCGCGGACGGTTCCACCTCACCCCTCCACTTT | CASSADGSTSPLHF
NA | few | TRBJ2-3 | TRBV7-2 | TGTGCCAGCAGCTTAGAGGGAACAGAAGTGCAGTATTTT | CASSLEGTEVQYF
NA | NA | TRBJ2-3 | TRBV18 | TGTGCCAGCTCACCCCTAGGGTTCACAGATACGCAGTATTTT | CASSPLGFTDTQYF
TRBD2 | once | TRBJ2-7 | TRBV25-1 | TGTGCCAGCAGGCGAACTAGCGGGAACTACGAGCAGTACTTC | CASRRTSGNYEQYF
NA | NA | TRBJ1-5 | TRBV7-9 | TGTGCCAGCAGCTTAGAAGGGCCCGGCAATCAGCCCCAGCATTTT | CASSLEGPGNQPQHF
NA | NA | TRBJ1-5 | TRBV5-1 | TGCGCCAGCAGCTTTTCTGCGGGGAACCAGCCCCAGCATTTT | CASSFSAGNQPQHF
TRBD2 | NA | TRBJ2-1 | TRBV7-9 | TGTGCCAGCAGCTCGCGACAGCGGGAAGCGGGCAATGAGCAGTTCTTC | CASSSRQREAGNEQFF
NA | NA | TRBJ1-1 | TRBV28 | TGTGCCAGCAGTTTTAGGCGGATCACTGAAGCTTTCTTT | CASSFRRITEAFF
TRBD1 | NA | TRBJ1-1 | TRBV4-1 | TGCGCCAGCAGCCAAGTTCTAGACAGGGCGGGCACTGAAGCTTTCTTT | CASSQVLDRAGTEAFF
NA | NA | TRBJ2-5 | TRBV13 | TGTGCCAGCAGCCCCGCCGGGGGCCGAGCGGAAGAGACCCAGTACTTC | CASSPAGGRAEETQYF